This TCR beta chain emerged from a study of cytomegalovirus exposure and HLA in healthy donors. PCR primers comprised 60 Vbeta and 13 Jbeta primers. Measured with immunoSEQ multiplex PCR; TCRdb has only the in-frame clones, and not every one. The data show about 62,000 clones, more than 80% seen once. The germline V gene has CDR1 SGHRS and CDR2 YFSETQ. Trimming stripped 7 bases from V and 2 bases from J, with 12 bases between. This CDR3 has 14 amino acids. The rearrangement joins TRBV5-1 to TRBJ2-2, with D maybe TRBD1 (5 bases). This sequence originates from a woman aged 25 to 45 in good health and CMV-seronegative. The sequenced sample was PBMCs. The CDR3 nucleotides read TGCGCCAGCCACAGGACACCTAACACCGGGGAGCTGTTTTTT. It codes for CASHRTPNTGELFF.